These 17 T cell receptor beta chains originate from one sample sequenced in a study of OX40 agonist ivuxolimab in advanced cancers. Measured with immunoSEQ multiplex PCR; TCRdb has only the in-frame clones, and not every one. The sample lists 34,000 or so clones, more than 80% occurring once. Sequenced material: CD4+ or CD8+ T cells sorted from blood, taken in a trial of the OX40 agonist ivuxolimab. All receptors come from an adult with an advanced solid tumor such as melanoma, head and neck, liver or kidney cancer.

The chain couples TRBV18 to TRBJ2-1, with a possible D match to TRBD1 (7 bases). Looked up from germline, CDR1 is KGHSH and CDR2 is LQKENI. Trimming removed 5 bases from V and 4 bases from J, with 15 bases in between. The CDR3 is 15 residues long. CDR3 region: CASSTRQGLYNEQFF. The CDR3 nucleotides read TGTGCCAGCTCAACCCGACAGGGACTGTACAATGAGCAGTTCTTC.

The rearrangement links TRBV9 to TRBJ2-2; no clear D. CDR3 length: 16 residues. Germline CDR1 is SGDLS and CDR2 is YYNGEE. V lost 2 bases, J lost 3 bases, and 14 bases lay in between. The CDR3 sequence: CASSVDGIDDTGELFF. Written as DNA, the CDR3 is TGTGCCAGCAGCGTTGACGGAATAGATGACACCGGGGAGCTGTTTTTT.

The count of this clone is one. The rearrangement links TRBV19 to TRBJ2-4; 7 bases line up with TRBD1. Germline V lookup: CDR1 LNHDA, CDR2 SQIVND (reference sequence). CDR3 length: 17 amino acids. V shed 0 bases, J shed 2 bases, and the junction held 7 bases outside the gene matches. In DNA, the CDR3 is TGTGCCAGTAGTATAGACTTCCAGGGGGTTACCAAAAACATTCAGTACTTC. It codes for CASSIDFQGVTKNIQYF.

The chain is built from TRBV19 and TRBJ2-7, with 7 bases that match TRBD1. This CDR3 is built from 14 residues. V trimming: 4 bases; J trimming: 4 bases; junction bases outside the gene matches: 7. Germline assignment: CDR1 LNHDA and CDR2 SQIVND (reference sequence). Here the CDR3 reads CASSKGTAVYEQYF. DNA for the CDR3: TGTGCCAGTAGTAAAGGGACAGCGGTGTACGAGCAGTACTTC.

The V and J genes are TRBV28 and TRBJ2-5, with TRBD1 matching 7 bases. Trimming at V came to 3 bases and at J to 5 bases, leaving 9 bases not matched to a gene. CDR1 is MDHEN, CDR2 SYDVKM, per germline. The CDR3 consists of 15 residues. The CDR3 spells CASSLPDRVGETQYF. The CDR3 nucleotides are TGTGCCAGCAGTTTGCCCGACAGGGTCGGCGAGACCCAGTACTTC.

The gene calls are TRBV5-1 and TRBJ2-3, with TRBD2 matching over 12 bases. This CDR3 contains 16 residues. The ends lost 4 bases at V and 1 base at J; junction bases unmatched: 4. Germline V gene data show CDR1 as SGHRS and CDR2 as YFSETQ. The CDR3 coding sequence is TGCGCCAGCAGCCTGGGACTAGCGGGCGGCACAGATACGCAGTATTTT. The encoded protein is CASSLGLAGGTDTQYF.

The gene calls are TRBV5-1 and TRBJ2-1, with TRBD2 matching 10 bases. The V and J ends lost 6 bases and 0 bases, in that order; junction bases with no gene match: 3. Germline values: CDR1 SGHRS, CDR2 YFSETQ. This CDR3 region has 15 residues. CDR3 residues: CASTAGGSSYNEQFF. The CDR3 bases are TGCGCCAGCACAGCGGGAGGGAGCTCCTACAATGAGCAGTTCTTC.

The chain has TRBV28 and TRBJ2-3, with 11 bases identical to TRBD2. This CDR3 contains 16 residues. In germline, CDR1 is MDHEN, CDR2 SYDVKM. V lost 4 bases, J lost 1 base, and 4 bases stayed unmatched. CDR3 region: CASSSQLAGGTDTQYF. CDR3 in DNA: TGTGCCAGCAGTTCTCAACTAGCGGGAGGCACAGATACGCAGTATTTT.

In DNA form, the CDR3 reads TGTGCCAGCTCATCCGGGACGGGGAACACTGAAGCTTTCTTT. Protein product: CASSSGTGNTEAFF. This rearrangement joins TRBV18 to TRBJ1-1; D may be TRBD1 (5 bases). Trimming removed 5 bases from V and 1 base from J, with 11 bases in between. The CDR3 extends over 14 amino acids. Per the germline V gene, CDR1 is KGHSH and CDR2 is LQKENI.

The chain combines TRBV7-2 with TRBJ2-1, with no clear D. This CDR3 region has 13 residues. Trimming left V 0 bases short and J 5 bases short, with 5 bases between. CDR1 SGHTA and CDR2 FQGNSA come from the germline V gene. The CDR3, as DNA: TGTGCCAGCAGCTTAGCAAGGAACAATGAGCAGTTCTTC. Amino acids: CASSLARNNEQFF.

V and J are TRBV6-5 and TRBJ1-1; D is unclear. Germline lookup yields CDR1 MNHEY and CDR2 SVGAGI. The V gene lost 8 bases and the J gene lost 4 bases, with 14 bases spanning the gap. This CDR3 has 13 amino acids. CDR3 sequence: CASGRQPTTEAFF. CDR3 DNA: TGTGCCAGCGGGAGACAACCTACCACTGAAGCTTTCTTT.

The chain joins TRBV10-2 to TRBJ1-4; TRBD1 might be the D (6 bases). This CDR3 has 14 amino acids. Germline-derived CDR1 and CDR2 are WSHSY and SAAADI. The V end lost 7 bases, the J end lost 2 bases, and 11 bases lay between the germline ends. The chain's CDR3 is CASMGAGTNEKLFF. As DNA, the CDR3 is TGCGCCAGCATGGGGGCTGGGACTAATGAAAAACTGTTTTTT.

CDR3 sequence: CATSSLGGAGDTQYF. CDR3 bases: TGTGCCACCAGCAGCCTGGGGGGGGCCGGAGATACGCAGTATTTT. This rearrangement joins TRBV15 to TRBJ2-3, with D perhaps TRBD2 (7 bases). This CDR3 comprises 15 residues. V was shortened by 3 bases and J by 5 bases, with 15 bases between the two germline ends. CDR1 is LNHNV and CDR2 is YYDKDF in the germline V gene (reference sequence).

V and J are TRBV5-6 and TRBJ1-5, with 7 bases identical to TRBD1. V trimming: 0 bases; J trimming: 7 bases; junction bases outside the gene matches: 7. Germline CDR1 reads SGHDT; CDR2 reads YYEEEE. This CDR3 is 15 amino acids long. The CDR3 loop is CASSLGQGIGQPQHF. CDR3 in DNA: TGTGCCAGCAGCTTGGGACAGGGAATTGGGCAGCCCCAGCATTTT.

This clone was detected only once. The chain joins TRBV29-1 to TRBJ1-1; no firm D call. The germline V and J ends were trimmed by 0 bases and 5 bases, with 19 bases remaining between them. This CDR3 region has 16 residues. Germline CDR1 is SQVTM and CDR2 is ANQGSEA. CDR3 nucleotide sequence: TGCAGCGTTGAAGAATACGGTAGGAGGGCCCGGACTGAAGCTTTCTTT. It is translated as CSVEEYGRRARTEAFF.

V usage is TRBV10-3 and J usage is TRBJ2-3; 10 bases map to TRBD2. Germline V gene lookup returns CDR1 ENHRY and CDR2 SYGVKD. V lost 0 bases and J lost 6; bases outside the gene matches: 12. This CDR3 has 18 residues. CDR3 region: CAISESLLRLAGVDTQYF. DNA for the CDR3: TGTGCCATCAGTGAGTCTCTTCTCAGGCTAGCGGGGGTGGATACGCAGTATTTT.

The sample holds one count of this clone. CDR3 loop: CASRSTPGRGYTF. In DNA, the CDR3 is TGTGCCAGCAGGTCCACTCCGGGACGAGGCTACACCTTC. J is TRBJ1-2 and V is TRBV28; D may be TRBD1 (5 bases). Germline V gene data show CDR1 as MDHEN and CDR2 as SYDVKM. This CDR3 has 13 residues. The germline V and J ends were trimmed by 6 bases and 8 bases, with 16 bases remaining between them.